A single TCR beta chain is shown here with its context. TCR beta CDR3 regions were amplified from RNA transcripts. A set of HTBI primers served as the primers for a first-round RT-PCR of the TCR CDR3. MiXCR, applied by TCRdb to the multiplex PCR reads, yields one record per CDR3 protein. Of about 420,000 distinct CDR3 sequences detected, about a sixth appear once; the ten largest clones hold approximately 7.5%. The length of the CDR3 is 16 residues. Germline V gene sequence: CDR1 LGHDT, CDR2 YNNKEL (reference sequence). Trimming shortened V by 0 bases and J by 0 bases, and 11 bases separated the two germline ends. This entry comes from a study of T cells in Graves' hyperthyroidism and ophthalmopathy.

The chain uses TRBV3-1 and TRBJ1-1; D remains unclear. This TCR was sampled from a woman in her late teens or twenties with Graves' hyperthyroidism. Sequencing was done on a sample of blood. The CDR3 here is CASSQEASNMNTEAFF. CDR3 DNA sequence: TGTGCCAGCAGCCAAGAAGCCAGTAACATGAACACTGAAGCTTTCTTT.